This TCR beta chain was found in a study of blood T cells in healthy people across ages. On the study more broadly: Through template switching, about one barcoded beta molecule was captured per two T cells, as measured in model experiments.

Study results and caveats: Significant beta diversity loss was already apparent by age roughly 43, declining roughly linearly. Diversity estimated from one million T cells was considered an underestimate.

PCR was performed a second time for roughly 7 to 11 cycles using a sample-barcoded 5' primer and a J-beta primer mix. TCRdb analysed the 5' RACE reads with MiXCR anew, one entry per CDR3 protein. The sample records roughly 1.4 million distinct CDR3 sequences, around 55% being singletons. The CDR3 length is 16 residues. V was pared by 0 bases and J by 8 bases, with 8 bases of the junction left unmatched. Germline V gene data show CDR1 as LGHNA and CDR2 as YSLEER. In the case of this clonotype: The antigen is unknown.

The clonotype comes from a young man in good health. The sequenced material came from blood. This chain connects TRBV4-3 to TRBJ1-4; 8 nucleotides line up with TRBD1. The DNA of the CDR3 is TGCGCCAGCAGCCAAGATGGGTCAGGGGGCCGGGAAAAACTGTTTTTT. It translates to CASSQDGSGGREKLFF.